This T cell receptor beta chain was captured by sequencing in a study of blood T cell repertoires in COVID-19. Study in general: Samples representing acute and convalescent COVID-19 were sourced from the United States, Italy and Spain. T cells, B-cell-depleted T cells, or PBMCs supplied cDNA or gDNA.

Cohorts were assigned according to the clinical history that participants reported. Germline V gene data show CDR1 as SGHTA and CDR2 as FQGNSA. V was pared by 5 bases and J by 7 bases, with 13 bases of the junction left unmatched. This CDR3 has 15 amino acids. Here immunoSEQ multiplex PCR was the method, and the copy in TCRdb shows in-frame clones only, minus some. The sample shows approximately 180,000 clones, about 91% of them seen only once. The chain uses TRBV7-2 and TRBJ1-2, with 7 bases lining up with TRBD1. The material sequenced was PBMCs or T cells enriched from blood (not recorded which). This TCR was recovered from a woman in her 40s with acute COVID-19. CDR3 loop: CASSDQTGTSSGYTF. DNA for the CDR3: TGTGCCAGCAGCGACCAGACAGGGACTTCCTCTGGCTACACCTTC.